This T cell receptor beta chain derives from a study of blood T cells in healthy people across ages. Through a sample-barcoded 5' primer and a J-beta primer mix, a second PCR was run for 7 to 11 cycles. TCRdb processed the 5' RACE reads anew with MiXCR; each CDR3 protein has one entry. The repertoire holds some 1,800,000 distinct CDR3 sequences, with more than 35% as singletons. Looked up from germline, CDR1 is SQVTM and CDR2 is ANQGSEA. This CDR3 has 11 amino acids. V shed 5 bases and J shed 6 bases, with 10 bases lying between them. This sequence was found in a human donor in good health. The sample consisted of blood. The chain combines TRBV29-1 with TRBJ1-2, with a weak D call TRBD1 (6 bases). The CDR3 loop is CSVSTGHGYTF. CDR3 bases: TGCAGCGTTTCTACAGGGCATGGCTACACCTTC.